What follows are 13 T cell receptor beta chains derived from one specimen sequenced in a study of blood T cells in healthy people across ages. Alongside a J-beta primer mix, a sample-barcoded 5' primer served in a second PCR lasting roughly 7 to 11 cycles. One entry per CDR3 protein results from TCRdb running MiXCR on the 5' RACE reads. The repertoire holds hundreds of thousands of distinct CDR3 sequences, with 45% to 50% as singletons. The source material was blood. These receptors were obtained from an older woman in good health.

The chain couples TRBV12-3 or TRBV12-4 to TRBJ2-7; D is perhaps TRBD1 (5 bases). This CDR3 comprises 14 residues. The ends were cut back, 3 bases at V and 6 bases at J, with 15 bases in the middle. The CDR3 region has the DNA TGTGCCAGCAGTTTGGAAGGGGAAGGTGCCGAGCAGTACTTC. This sequence encodes CASSLEGEGAEQYF.

The genes are TRBV30 and TRBJ2-1; possible D gene TRBD1, 6 bases. Germline V lookup: CDR1 GTSNPN, CDR2 SVGIG (reference sequence). Trimming pared 1 base from V and 2 bases from J, leaving 9 bases between. The CDR3 extends over 14 amino acids. The CDR3 DNA sequence: TGTGCCTGGAGTGACGGGACACCCTACAATGAGCAGTTCTTC. Translating it yields CAWSDGTPYNEQFF.

The V call is TRBV12-3 or TRBV12-4, the J call TRBJ1-1, with D possibly matching TRBD1 (6 bases). V was clipped by 5 bases and J by 1 base, with 14 bases between them. The CDR3 is 15 amino acids. The CDR3 nucleotides are TGTGCCAGCAGTCTACCTACAGGGCCGAACACTGAAGCTTTCTTT. As protein: CASSLPTGPNTEAFF.

A few counts support this clonotype. V gene TRBV3-1 combines with J gene TRBJ2-7; TRBD2 might be the D (5 bases). This CDR3 comprises 16 residues. From germline, CDR1 is LGHDT and CDR2 YNNKEL (reference sequence). V was trimmed by 1 base and J by 3 bases, leaving 16 bases between them. CDR3 in amino acids: CASSQGSQRNFYEQYF. CDR3 DNA sequence: TGTGCCAGCAGCCAAGGGTCCCAGCGGAATTTCTACGAGCAGTACTTC.

The rearrangement joins TRBV9 to TRBJ2-1, with D possibly matching TRBD1 (6 bases). V dropped 3 bases and J dropped 5 bases, with 15 bases sitting between them. CDR1 and CDR2 from the germline V gene are SGDLS and YYNGEE. CDR3 length equals 15 residues. The CDR3 is CASSAQGNTDNEQFF. Here the CDR3 DNA reads TGTGCCAGCAGCGCACAGGGTAACACCGACAATGAGCAGTTCTTC.

The V gene is TRBV5-4, the J gene TRBJ2-4; 7 bases line up with TRBD2. Matching the DNA end better, TRBJ2-7 makes the J call doubtful. Per the germline V gene, CDR1 is SGHNT and CDR2 is YYREEE (reference sequence). This CDR3 has 13 residues. The CDR3 is CASSVRGGSEQYF. Written as DNA, the CDR3 is TGTGCCAGCAGCGTTCGGGGCGGGAGCGAGCAGTACTTC.

This clonotype was observed a handful of times. CDR3 loop: CSARDRGMLRGEQFF. As DNA, the CDR3 is TGCAGTGCTAGAGATCGCGGCATGTTACGTGGGGAGCAGTTCTTC. V gene TRBV20-1 combines with J gene TRBJ2-1; D gene ambiguous. This CDR3 spans 15 amino acids. CDR1 and CDR2 from the germline V gene are DFQATT and SNEGSKA (reference sequence). The ends were cut back, 0 bases at V and 10 bases at J, with 19 bases in the middle.

The chain combines TRBV9 with TRBJ2-2, with D perhaps assigned TRBD1 or TRBD2 (6 bases each). The CDR3 spans 17 residues. V was pared by 0 bases and J by 4 bases, with 16 bases between. The V gene's germline CDR1 is SGDLS and CDR2 YYNGEE. CDR3 loop: CASSVVAGRGVTGELFF. CDR3 in DNA: TGTGCCAGCAGCGTAGTTGCTGGAAGGGGGGTCACCGGGGAGCTGTTTTTT.

The rearrangement joins TRBV7-3 to TRBJ2-3; TRBD2 agrees at 8 bases. This CDR3 comprises 17 residues. CDR1 is SGHTA, CDR2 FQGTGA, per germline. V lost 1 base and J lost 4; bases outside the gene matches: 10. CDR3 coding DNA: TGTGCCAGCAGCTTAAGAGGGAGAGCGGGAGCGGCAGATACGCAGTATTTT. Protein: CASSLRGRAGAADTQYF.

In this sample, this clonotype turned up a few times. The chain joins TRBV5-1 to TRBJ2-1; TRBD2 agrees at 13 bases. V lost 0 bases to trimming and J lost 4 bases; unmatched junction nucleotides: 4. CDR3 length equals 17 residues. CDR1 is SGHRS, CDR2 YFSETQ, per germline. The CDR3 spells CASSLGKTSGRYNEQFF. In nucleotides, the CDR3 is TGCGCCAGCAGCTTGGGGAAGACTAGCGGGAGGTACAATGAGCAGTTCTTC.

The chain carries TRBV28 and TRBJ2-4; D perhaps matches TRBD2 (5 bases). The DNA end is a closer match to TRBJ2-7, so the J assignment may be wrong. The germline gives CDR1 MDHEN, CDR2 SYDVKM. CDR3 length: 15 residues. CDR3 protein: CASSHNGVARYEQYF. Here the CDR3 DNA reads TGTGCCAGCAGTCATAATGGGGTAGCGCGCTACGAGCAGTACTTC.

The rearrangement uses TRBV20-1 and TRBJ2-4, with D maybe TRBD2 (5 bases). Germline CDR1 is DFQATT and CDR2 is SNEGSKA (reference sequence). Trimming took 0 bases from V and 2 from J, leaving 8 bases between them. The CDR3 has 14 amino acids. The CDR3: CSARDTSPKNIQYF. The CDR3 coding sequence is TGCAGTGCTAGAGATACTAGTCCCAAAAACATTCAGTACTTC.

The chain is built from TRBV29-1 and TRBJ1-2; D gene unclear. Trimming pared 7 bases from V and 6 bases from J, leaving 12 bases between. The CDR3 spans 11 residues. Germline values: CDR1 SQVTM, CDR2 ANQGSEA. The CDR3 nucleotides read TGCAGCGGTGCGTTTGGGAATGGCTACACCTTC. It is translated as CSGAFGNGYTF.